This TCR beta chain was captured by sequencing in a study of shared clonotypes between healthy human individuals. Across several immunoSEQ plates, the genomic DNA of each subset was split evenly. Profiled with immunoSEQ multiplex PCR; TCRdb holds only in-frame clones, not every one. The sample yields some 900,000 clones, 76% seen once. This clone was picked up many times. With 4 bases removed from V and 1 base from J, the gap between germline ends came to 7 bases. Per the germline V gene, CDR1 is LNHDA and CDR2 is SQIVND (reference sequence). This CDR3 spans 13 amino acids. The sequenced sample consisted of memory CD4+ T cells sorted from blood. Subset of the sample: CD45RA-negative fraction. This clonotype was obtained from a man between 18 and 35 years old in good health. The chain couples TRBV19 to TRBJ1-1, with D maybe TRBD1 (5 bases). CDR3 DNA: TGTGCCAGTAGTAGCGACAGGAACACTGAAGCTTTCTTT. Amino acid sequence: CASSSDRNTEAFF.